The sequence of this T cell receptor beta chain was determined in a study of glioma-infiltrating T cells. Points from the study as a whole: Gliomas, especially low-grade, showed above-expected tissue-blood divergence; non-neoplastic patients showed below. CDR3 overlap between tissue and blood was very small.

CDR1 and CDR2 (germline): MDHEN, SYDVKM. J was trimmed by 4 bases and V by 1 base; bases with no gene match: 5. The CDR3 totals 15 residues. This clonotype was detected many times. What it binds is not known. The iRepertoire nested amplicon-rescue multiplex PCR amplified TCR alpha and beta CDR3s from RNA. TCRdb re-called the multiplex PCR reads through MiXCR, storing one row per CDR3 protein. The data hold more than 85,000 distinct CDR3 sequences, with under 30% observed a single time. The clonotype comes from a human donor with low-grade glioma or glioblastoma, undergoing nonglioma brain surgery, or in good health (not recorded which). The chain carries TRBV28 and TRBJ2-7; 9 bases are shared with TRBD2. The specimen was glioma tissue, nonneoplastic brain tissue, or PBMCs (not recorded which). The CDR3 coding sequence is TGTGCCAGCAGTTTATATTTTAGCGGGAGTTACGAGCAGTACTTC. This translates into CASSLYFSGSYEQYF.